This T cell receptor (beta chain) was captured in a study of T cells after yellow fever vaccination (dated by TCRdb to between 2018 and 2021). Broadly, across the study: Libraries from fractions with low cell numbers were prepared with the SMART-Seq v4 Ultra Low Input RNA kit. Blood was collected at multiple timepoints before and after primary and secondary immunization, and bulk PBMC replicates and cell subsets were isolated. To follow T-cell clones before and after both primary and booster YFV17D yellow fever vaccination, bulk TCR alpha and beta repertoires underwent longitudinal sequencing. Two healthy male donors, one aged 18 to 30 and one aged 30 to 40 years, were included in the cohort. The paper as a whole reports these results and caveats: After the booster, most clones that had expanded after primary vaccination were detected again (approximately 96% of CD4 and roughly nine tenths of CD8), suggesting broad maintenance of memory. Computational filtering was required because FACS-sorted repertoires could contain abundant contaminating clonotypes from the bulk population. Only two donors were included in the study, so the extent to which the findings can be generalized is limited. The secondary T-cell response was weaker than the primary response but faster, peaking on day 5 instead of day 15. A small fraction of clonotypes appeared in both the CD4 and CD8 compartments, likely as a result of convergent recombination.

The treatment or condition label, as the study defines it: live attenuated yellow fever vaccine strain. At each blood-draw timepoint, two biological replicates of bulk PBMCs were obtained. PBMCs were isolated from peripheral blood using a standard Ficoll-Paque protocol. TriZol was used to extract RNA from bulk PBMCs, CD4 and CD8 fractions, and dextramer-positive and dextramer-negative fractions. V is cut by 5 bases and J by 5 bases, and the space between the germline ends is 15 bases. The germline V gene gives CDR1 as SGHTA and CDR2 as FQGTGA. Measured from the cysteine to the phenylalanine, the CDR3 is 14 residues long. The CDR3 DNA has 42 bases and is translated from base 1. This clonotype was observed a handful of times. It has no known antigen specificity. Per-base quality was not reported, and no clone a single base away is much larger than it. Synthesis of TCR cDNA relied on 5'RACE template switching, a step that introduced a universal primer site along with unique molecular identifiers. Priming of cDNA synthesis was performed from both the TCR alpha and TCR beta constant segments. Library amplification used two PCR steps, and the second PCR step added sample barcodes and sequencing adapters. Sequencing of libraries was done on Illumina HiSeq 2500 (2x100 bp) or NovaSeq (2x150 bp). The study's own analysis went as follows. Demultiplexing of reads and collapsing into UMI consensus sequences were performed with MIGEC, and V(D)J alignment was carried out with MiXCR. Vaccine-responding clonotypes were identified with edgeR using replicate PBMC samples, with FDR below 0.01 and a log2 fold change above 5 up to day 15 being required. Each bulk clonotype was labeled CD4 or CD8 based on which sequenced repertoire, CD4 or CD8, contained the clonotype at higher abundance. TCRdb reran the public reads through fastp at Q25 and MiXCR, keeping productive beta chains. For every CDR3 protein sequence, its rows merge into one entry that carries the most common genes and DNA. The V and J calls reflect TCRdb's pipeline rather than the authors' work. The sample yields about 330,000 distinct CDR3 sequences; 6.8% were counted once. The biggest ten clones account for over 15% of the sample.

The sample was PBMCs, taken 45 days after the first yellow fever vaccination. The sequence links TRBV7-3 to TRBJ2-5, with the D gene not clear enough to name. The source of this sequence is a man aged 18-30 years who received the YFV17D yellow fever vaccine. This receptor carries the CDR3 CASSQSRMSETQYF. The nucleotides are TGTGCCAGCAGCCAATCCAGGATGTCGGAGACCCAGTACTTC.